The clone carrying this T cell receptor (beta chain) was observed a handful of times. This specimen comes from a study of T-cell reconstitution after alpha-beta-depleted transplantation in children. This sample's TCRbeta library carried unique molecular identifier barcodes. One entry per CDR3 protein, called by TCRdb with MiXCR from the PCR reads. The profile shows about 460,000 distinct CDR3 sequences, under 15% of them singletons. Germline CDR1 and CDR2: SGHTA and FQGNSA. CDR3 length: 14 amino acids. Trimming pared 4 bases from V and 2 bases from J, leaving 11 bases between. The sample consisted of PBMCs from the stem cell graft donor, taken from the stem cell graft. The origin of this receptor is a human donor who donated a stem cell graft to a child with combined immunodeficiency. The chain recombines TRBV7-2 with TRBJ2-5; no firm D call. The CDR3 spells CASSSYPAQETQYF. The CDR3, as DNA: TGTGCCAGCAGCTCTTATCCAGCTCAAGAGACCCAGTACTTC.